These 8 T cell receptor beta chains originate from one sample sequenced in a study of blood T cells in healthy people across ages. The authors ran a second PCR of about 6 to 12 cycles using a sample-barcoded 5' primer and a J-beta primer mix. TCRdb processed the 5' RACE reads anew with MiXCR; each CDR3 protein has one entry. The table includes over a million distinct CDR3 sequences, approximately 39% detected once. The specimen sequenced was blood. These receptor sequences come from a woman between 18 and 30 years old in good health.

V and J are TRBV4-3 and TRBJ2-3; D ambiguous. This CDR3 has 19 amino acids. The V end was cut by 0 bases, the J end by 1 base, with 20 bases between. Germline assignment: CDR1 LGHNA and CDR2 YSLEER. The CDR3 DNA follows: TGCGCCAGCAGCCAAGATGATGACCTCCTACCCAGCGGCACAGATACGCAGTATTTT. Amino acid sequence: CASSQDDDLLPSGTDTQYF.

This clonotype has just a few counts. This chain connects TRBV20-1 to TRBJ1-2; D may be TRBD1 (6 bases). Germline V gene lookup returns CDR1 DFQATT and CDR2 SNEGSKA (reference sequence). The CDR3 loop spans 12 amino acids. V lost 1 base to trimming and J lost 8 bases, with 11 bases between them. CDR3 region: CSARAGALGYTF. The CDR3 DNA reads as TGCAGTGCTAGAGCGGGGGCTCTGGGCTACACCTTC.

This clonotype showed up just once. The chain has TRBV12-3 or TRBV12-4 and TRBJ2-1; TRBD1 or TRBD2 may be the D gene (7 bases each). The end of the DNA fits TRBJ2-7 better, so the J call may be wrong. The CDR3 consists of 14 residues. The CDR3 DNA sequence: TGTGCCAGCAGCCCAGGGGGGGGATACAATGAGCAGTACTTC. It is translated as CASSPGGGYNEQYF.

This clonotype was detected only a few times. For the CDR3, the DNA is TGTGCCAGCAGTTTAGGTGGCGTACGCACAGATACGCAGTATTTT. Protein: CASSLGGVRTDTQYF. The chain couples TRBV12-3 or TRBV12-4 to TRBJ2-3; D call uncertain. V was clipped by 1 base and J by 1 base, with 9 bases between them. This CDR3 is built from 15 residues.

CDR3 in DNA: TGTGCCAGCAGCGCTAGCGGGGGGGACTGGGAGCAGTACTTC. It yields the protein CASSASGGDWEQYF. V gene TRBV9 combines with J gene TRBJ2-7; 12 nucleotides line up with TRBD2. The CDR3 loop spans 14 amino acids. Germline CDR1 reads SGDLS; CDR2 reads YYNGEE. Germline trimming cut 3 bases from V and 7 bases from J; bases unmatched to any gene: 5.

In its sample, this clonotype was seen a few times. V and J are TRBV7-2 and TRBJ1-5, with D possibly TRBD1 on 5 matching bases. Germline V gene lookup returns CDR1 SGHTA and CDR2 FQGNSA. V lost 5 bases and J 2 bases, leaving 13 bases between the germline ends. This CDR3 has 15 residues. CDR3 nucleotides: TGTGCCAGCAGCGCTTTCGGGGCTGGCAATCAGCCCCAGCATTTT. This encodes CASSAFGAGNQPQHF.

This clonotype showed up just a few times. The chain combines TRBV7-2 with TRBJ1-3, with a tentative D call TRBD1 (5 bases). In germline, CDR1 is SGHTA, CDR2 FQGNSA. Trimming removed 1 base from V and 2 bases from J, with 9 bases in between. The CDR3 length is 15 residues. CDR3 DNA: TGTGCCAGCAGCTTAGGAAGGGGAACTGGAAACACCATATATTTT. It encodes CASSLGRGTGNTIYF. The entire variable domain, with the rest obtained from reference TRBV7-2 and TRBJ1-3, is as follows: GAGVSQSPSNKVTEKGKDVELRCDPISGHTALYWYRQSLGQGLEFLIYFQGNSAPDKSGLPSDRFSAERTGGSVSTLTIQRTQQEDSAVYLCASSLGRGTGNTIYFGEGSWLTVV.

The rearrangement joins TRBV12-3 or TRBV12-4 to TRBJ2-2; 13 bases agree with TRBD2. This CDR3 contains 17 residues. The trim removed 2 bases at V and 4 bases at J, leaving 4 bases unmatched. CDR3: CASSLSGLAGVTGELFF. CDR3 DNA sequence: TGTGCCAGCAGTTTATCCGGACTAGCGGGGGTCACCGGGGAGCTGTTTTTT.